These 25 T cell receptor beta chains were sequenced from one sample in a study of T cell repertoires in cytomegalovirus infection (dated by TCRdb to between 2018 and 2020). The instrument was an Illumina HiSeq 1500. Using fastp trimming at Q25 and MiXCR clonotype assembly, TCRdb reanalyzed the public sequencing data and kept in-frame beta chains. For every CDR3 protein sequence, its rows merge into one entry that carries the most common genes and DNA. The sample table holds about 740,000 distinct CDR3 sequences, of which roughly 35% were seen once. The top ten clonotypes cover under 3.5% of the sample. Sequencing was carried out using PBMCs. All receptors come from a human donor in good health (CMV status not recorded). Some clones in this sample may be carry-over from other donors' samples.

J is TRBJ1-4 and V is TRBV7-9, with D maybe TRBD1 (5 bases). CDR1 and CDR2 from the germline V gene are SEHNR and FQNEAQ (reference sequence). With 2 bases removed from V and 5 bases from J, the gap between germline ends came to 12 bases. The CDR3 is 15 residues long. CDR3 protein: CASSLLRGQNEKLFF. The CDR3 DNA follows: TGTGCCAGCAGCTTACTAAGGGGCCAAAATGAAAAACTGTTTTTT.

The chain recombines TRBV28 with TRBJ1-1; D is uncertain. Germline loops: CDR1 MDHEN, CDR2 SYDVKM. Trimming took 3 bases from V and 4 from J, leaving 9 bases between them. The CDR3 length is 13 residues. The CDR3, as DNA: TGTGCCAGCAGTTTTCCGCAGAGCACTGAAGCTTTCTTT. This gives the protein CASSFPQSTEAFF.

CDR3 coding DNA: TGTGCCAGCAGCTTAGGACAGGGGTACCACAATGAGCAGTTCTTC. Protein product: CASSLGQGYHNEQFF. The chain uses TRBV7-9 and TRBJ2-1; 8 bases map to TRBD1. CDR1 and CDR2 from the germline V gene are SEHNR and FQNEAQ (reference sequence). J lost 5 bases, V lost 1 base, and 4 bases had no gene match. The CDR3 runs to 15 residues. The full variable domain, completed using reference TRBV7-9 and TRBJ2-1, is DTGVSQNPRHKITKRGQNVTFRCDPISEHNRLYWYRQTLGQGPEFLTYFQNEAQLEKSRLLSDRFSAERPKGSFSTLEIQRTEQGDSAMYLCASSLGQGYHNEQFFGPGTRLTVL.

The rearrangement links TRBV24-1 to TRBJ2-3; 7 bases fit TRBD1. The CDR3 totals 14 residues. Losses at the gene ends were 9 bases for V and 0 bases for J; bases not matched to a gene: 5. Germline V CDR1 and CDR2: KGHDR, SFDVKD. DNA of the CDR3: TGTGCCACCGAAGACAGGGTAAGCACAGATACGCAGTATTTT. Its translation: CATEDRVSTDTQYF.

This clonotype was found a few times. V is TRBV4-1 and J is TRBJ1-1; 8 nucleotides match TRBD1. Trimming took 0 bases from V and 8 from J; bases not matched to a gene: 8. The germline CDR1 and CDR2 sequences are MGHRA and YSYEKL. This CDR3 is 15 amino acids long. The CDR3 nucleotides read TGCGCCAGCAGCCAAGAAGGGTTGGGACAGGCAGAAGCTTTCTTT. Its protein product is CASSQEGLGQAEAFF.

A note on this clonotype: One base away lies a much larger clone, so this may be a sequencing read error. It is likely a read error, because the conserved phenylalanine at the end of the CDR3 is missing. The chain employs TRBV7-2 and TRBJ2-7; 9 bases fit TRBD1. Germline CDR1 reads SGHTA; CDR2 reads FQGNSA. The CDR3 sequence is 15 residues long. V lost 6 bases to trimming and J lost 3 bases; unmatched junction nucleotides: 9. The chain's CDR3 is CASSYVPGQGYEQYL. CDR3 bases: TGTGCCAGCAGTTACGTCCCGGGACAGGGCTACGAGCAGTACTTA.

This clonotype was seen only once. V gene TRBV6-1 combines with J gene TRBJ2-7; TRBD2 matches at 10 bases. Germline CDR1 MNHNS, CDR2 SASEGT. V shed 2 bases, J shed 2 bases, and the junction held 3 bases outside the gene matches. This CDR3 contains 15 residues. The CDR3 coding sequence is TGTGCCAGCAGTGAAAATAGCGGGGGGCCCTACGAGCAGTACTTC. This sequence encodes CASSENSGGPYEQYF.

The J gene is TRBJ1-3, the V gene TRBV20-1; a weak D match, TRBD1 (5 bases). V was trimmed by 3 bases and J by 0 bases, leaving 12 bases between them. From germline, CDR1 is DFQATT and CDR2 SNEGSKA (reference sequence). This CDR3 region has 15 residues. The DNA for the CDR3 is TGCAGTGCTAGCGACAGTCGATTCTCTGGAAACACCATATATTTT. Protein product: CSASDSRFSGNTIYF.

The chain's CDR3 is CASRHRGFTEAFF. Here the CDR3 DNA reads TGTGCCAGCAGGCACAGGGGATTCACTGAAGCTTTCTTT. The genes are TRBV6-6 and TRBJ1-1; 7 bases are shared with TRBD1. Germline V lookup: CDR1 MNHNY, CDR2 SVGAGI (reference sequence). The J segment lost 4 bases and the V segment lost 6 bases, leaving 5 bases of the junction unmatched. CDR3 length: 13 amino acids.

The V and J genes are TRBV28 and TRBJ1-5; TRBD1 aligns across 12 bases. Germline V CDR1 and CDR2: MDHEN, SYDVKM. The V segment lost 5 bases and the J segment 6 bases; nucleotides outside the gene matches: 11. The CDR3 is made up of 17 amino acids. Here the CDR3 DNA reads TGTGCCAGCAGTGACCCGGGACAGGGGGCGTACTCTCAGCCCCAGCATTTT. As protein: CASSDPGQGAYSQPQHF.

The chain employs TRBV7-9 and TRBJ2-7; D gene ambiguous. This CDR3 has 16 residues. Germline V gene data show CDR1 as SEHNR and CDR2 as FQNEAQ (reference sequence). V was cut by 5 bases and J by 7 bases, with 24 bases left in between. DNA of the CDR3: TGTGCCAGCAGCGGACCTCTGGGCGGATCTTCCGGGGAGCAGTACTTC. It is translated as CASSGPLGGSSGEQYF.

Ten or more counts support this clonotype. J is TRBJ1-2 and V is TRBV28; a possible D gene is TRBD1 (5 bases). V was pared by 6 bases and J by 1 base, with 9 bases between. This CDR3 comprises 13 residues. Germline CDR1 is MDHEN and CDR2 is SYDVKM. The CDR3 nucleotides read TGTGCCAGCAGCACAGGCGATAACTATGGCTACACCTTC. This gives the protein CASSTGDNYGYTF.

The table lists this clonotype with many counts. The J gene is TRBJ1-1, the V gene TRBV7-8; D might be TRBD1 (5 bases). The V and J ends lost 3 bases and 10 bases respectively, with 24 bases between them. Germline CDR1 is SGHVS and CDR2 is FQNEAQ. The CDR3 loop spans 16 amino acids. CDR3 amino acids: CASSLTNRQGTGSAFF. In DNA, the CDR3 is TGTGCCAGCAGCTTGACAAACCGCCAAGGAACAGGTTCAGCTTTCTTT.

This clonotype was recorded many times. CDR3 in amino acids: CASSVASGGETQYF. The CDR3 DNA reads TGTGCCAGCAGCGTGGCTAGCGGGGGCGAGACCCAGTACTTC. The V gene is TRBV7-8, the J gene TRBJ2-5, with 10 bases identical to TRBD2. Germline CDR1 is SGHVS and CDR2 is FQNEAQ. V was clipped by 5 bases and J by 5 bases; unmatched bases: 5. There are 14 residues in the CDR3.

In this sample, this clonotype turned up a few times. The chain couples TRBV6-1 to TRBJ1-3, with a weak D call TRBD1 (5 bases). Germline CDR1 and CDR2: MNHNS and SASEGT. Trimming left V 6 bases short and J 0 bases short, with 6 bases between. This CDR3 is 13 amino acids long. In DNA, the CDR3 is TGTGCCAGCAGCGGGGCCTCTGGAAACACCATATATTTT. Translating it yields CASSGASGNTIYF.

The rearrangement joins TRBV7-2 to TRBJ2-1, with 7 positions matching TRBD1. The V segment lost 2 bases and the J segment 7 bases; nucleotides outside the gene matches: 8. CDR3 length: 15 amino acids. Germline V lookup: CDR1 SGHTA, CDR2 FQGNSA. CDR3 residues: CASSLSYGTENEQFF. In DNA form, the CDR3 reads TGTGCCAGCAGCTTAAGTTACGGGACAGAGAATGAGCAGTTCTTC.

This clonotype has a count of ten or more. The chain carries TRBV4-1 and TRBJ1-2; perhaps TRBD1 as D (5 bases). The CDR3 is made up of 16 amino acids. Germline CDR1 MGHRA, CDR2 YSYEKL. Trimming cost V 0 bases and J 4 bases, with 15 bases left between them. The CDR3 DNA is TGCGCCAGCAGCCAAGACAACCAGGGTAGTGTCTATGGCTACACCTTC. Its protein product is CASSQDNQGSVYGYTF.

V usage is TRBV7-9 and J usage is TRBJ2-1; 12 bases match TRBD2. Germline V gene lookup returns CDR1 SEHNR and CDR2 FQNEAQ (reference sequence). The CDR3 contains 18 residues. V trimming: 2 bases; J trimming: 7 bases; junction bases outside the gene matches: 12. CDR3: CASSLKSRLAGVGNEQFF. CDR3 nucleotide sequence: TGTGCCAGCAGCTTAAAGAGCCGACTAGCGGGAGTGGGTAATGAGCAGTTCTTC.

In this sample, this clonotype turned up a few times. The J gene is TRBJ1-1, the V gene TRBV12-3 or TRBV12-4; weak D call: TRBD1 (5 bases). CDR3 length: 12 residues. V lost 5 bases and J lost 7, with 11 bases in between. The CDR3 coding sequence is TGTGCCAGCAGTAAGGGGATCGTTGAAGCTTTCTTT. Residues: CASSKGIVEAFF.

This clonotype was seen a handful of times. The chain has TRBV6-1 and TRBJ2-3, with D perhaps TRBD2 (7 bases). Trimming removed 4 bases from V and 6 bases from J, with 17 bases in between. CDR1 MNHNS and CDR2 SASEGT come from the germline V gene. This CDR3 has 15 residues. In DNA form, the CDR3 reads TGTGCCAGCAGTGGCGTCCGGGGGGCGACGGATACGCAGTATTTT. Encoded protein: CASSGVRGATDTQYF.

This clonotype was seen a few times. The chain links TRBV6-5 to TRBJ2-5; the D gene could be TRBD1 or TRBD2 (6 bases each). The V and J ends lost 7 bases and 4 bases respectively, with 22 bases between them. This CDR3 has 16 amino acids. The germline gives CDR1 MNHEY, CDR2 SVGAGI. This chain's CDR3 is CASTSYRWGAGETQYF. The CDR3 region has the DNA TGTGCCAGCACCTCTTACCGGTGGGGGGCAGGAGAGACCCAGTACTTC.

This clonotype was counted a few times. The chain joins TRBV7-9 to TRBJ1-2; TRBD1 aligns across 9 bases. The CDR3 runs to 14 residues. Per germline, CDR1 SEHNR and CDR2 FQNEAQ (reference sequence). V lost 5 bases and J lost 8; bases outside the gene matches: 9. CDR3 sequence (DNA): TGTGCCAGCAGCCCCTCGACAGGGGGAAGCGGCTACACCTTC. This gives the protein CASSPSTGGSGYTF.

CDR3 DNA: TGTGCCAGCAGTTTCTCAGGCGGAGCAGGAGCGAACACCGGGGAGCTGTTTTTT. As protein: CASSFSGGAGANTGELFF. V and J are TRBV12-3 or TRBV12-4 and TRBJ2-2; D unclear. This CDR3 spans 18 amino acids. V lost 3 bases to trimming and J lost 0 bases, with 17 bases between them.

The sample holds a few counts of this clonotype. The gene calls are TRBV5-1 and TRBJ1-2; 10 positions agree with TRBD1. V lost 5 bases to trimming and J lost 0 bases; unmatched junction nucleotides: 7. Germline V CDR1 and CDR2: SGHRS, YFSETQ. The CDR3 extends over 16 amino acids. CDR3 region: CASRAGTGDTNYGYTF. CDR3 nucleotide sequence: TGCGCCAGCAGGGCCGGGACAGGGGATACTAACTATGGCTACACCTTC.

This chain links TRBV11-1 with TRBJ2-7, with D perhaps TRBD1 or TRBD2 (5 bases each). The CDR3 loop spans 15 amino acids. V was trimmed by 0 bases and J by 2 bases, leaving 11 bases between them. Germline lookup yields CDR1 SGHAT and CDR2 FQDESV (reference sequence). The CDR3 loop is CASSLAPGATYEQYF. The CDR3 DNA is TGTGCCAGCAGCTTAGCGCCCGGGGCTACCTACGAGCAGTACTTC.